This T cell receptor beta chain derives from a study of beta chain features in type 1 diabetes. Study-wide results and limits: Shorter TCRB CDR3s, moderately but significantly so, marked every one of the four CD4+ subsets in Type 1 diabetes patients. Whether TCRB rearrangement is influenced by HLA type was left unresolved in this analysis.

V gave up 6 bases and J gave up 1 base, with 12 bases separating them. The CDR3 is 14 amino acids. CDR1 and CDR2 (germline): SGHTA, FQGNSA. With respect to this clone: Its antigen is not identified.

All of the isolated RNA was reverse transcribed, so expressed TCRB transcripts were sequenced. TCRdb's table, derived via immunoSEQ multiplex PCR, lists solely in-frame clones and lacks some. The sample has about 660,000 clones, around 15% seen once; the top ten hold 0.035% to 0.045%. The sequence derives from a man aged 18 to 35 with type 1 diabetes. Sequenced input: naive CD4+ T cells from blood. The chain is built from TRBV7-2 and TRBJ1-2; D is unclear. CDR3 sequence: CASSSYRVNYGYTF. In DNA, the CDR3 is TGTGCCAGCAGTTCCTACCGGGTTAACTATGGCTACACCTTC.